This TCR beta chain was sequenced in a study of cytomegalovirus exposure and HLA in healthy donors. Across the whole study: Ancestry clustering placed around 81% of more than 350 genotyped donors in the Caucasian-associated cluster.

Use of 60 Vbeta and 13 Jbeta primers characterized the PCR. Sequencing was performed with immunoSEQ multiplex PCR; in TCRdb, only in-frame clones are kept and a portion is missing. The sample holds about 120,000 clones; roughly 79% are singletons and the top ten take 1.5% to 2%. Germline CDR1 MNHNS, CDR2 SASEGT. The ends lost 4 bases at V and 8 bases at J; junction bases unmatched: 13. CDR3 length: 15 residues. The chain uses TRBV6-1 and TRBJ1-2; 7 positions agree with TRBD1. The receptor comes from a woman younger than 30 in good health and CMV-seronegative. The sequenced material came from PBMCs. CDR3 coding DNA: TGTGCCAGCAGTGGCAACAGGGGTCGTGTAGAGGGCTACACCTTC. Protein product: CASSGNRGRVEGYTF.